These T cell receptor beta chains were read from a single sample in a study of blood T cells in healthy people across ages. MiXCR was run by TCRdb on the 5' RACE reads, yielding one entry per CDR3 protein. Seen here are around 870,000 distinct CDR3 sequences, 25% to 35% observed once, and the top ten hold approximately 15%. The sequencing sample was made of blood. These receptors were obtained from a woman of 80 years or more in good health. The CDR3 runs from the conserved cysteine through the conserved F or W. The D gene is left open where the match is weak. Size is omitted from some rows. Given values are once, few, many or a class for expanded clones.

v_gene: TRBV13; d_gene: NA; j_gene: TRBJ2-1; abundance: NA; CDR3nt: TGTGCCAGCAGTCTTCTAGCGGAGGGGGGTAAGCAGTTCTTC; CDR3aa: CASSLLAEGGKQFF
v_gene: TRBV20-1; d_gene: TRBD2; j_gene: TRBJ2-2; abundance: NA; CDR3nt: TGCAGTGCCCGAACAGGACTAGCGGGGGGAAACACCGGGGAGCTGTTTTTT; CDR3aa: CSARTGLAGGNTGELFF
v_gene: TRBV11-2; d_gene: TRBD1; j_gene: TRBJ2-5; abundance: many; CDR3nt: TGTGCCAGCAGCCGGACAGGGGGCGCGGGGGAGACCCAGTACTTC; CDR3aa: CASSRTGGAGETQYF
v_gene: TRBV5-6; d_gene: NA; j_gene: TRBJ2-3; abundance: many; CDR3nt: TGTGCCAGCAGCTTTGGGTATACGCAGTATTTT; CDR3aa: CASSFGYTQYF
v_gene: TRBV14; d_gene: NA; j_gene: TRBJ2-1; abundance: NA; CDR3nt: TGTGTCAGCAGCCAAGGGGTCTGGGGGGAACGGCAGTTCTTC; CDR3aa: CVSSQGVWGERQFF
v_gene: TRBV7-2; d_gene: NA; j_gene: TRBJ2-6; abundance: NA; CDR3nt: TGTGCCAGCAGCTTAAGATGGAGACAGGCCTCTGGGGCCAACGTCCTGACTTTC; CDR3aa: CASSLRWRQASGANVLTF
v_gene: TRBV11-1; d_gene: NA; j_gene: TRBJ1-3; abundance: NA; CDR3nt: TGTGCCAGCAGCTTGACCGACTCTGGAAACACCATATATTTT; CDR3aa: CASSLTDSGNTIYF
v_gene: TRBV2; d_gene: NA; j_gene: TRBJ2-3; abundance: many; CDR3nt: TGTGCCAGCAGTTCGACTAAGACGCAGTATTTT; CDR3aa: CASSSTKTQYF
v_gene: TRBV14; d_gene: TRBD1; j_gene: TRBJ2-7; abundance: once; CDR3nt: TGTGCCAGCAGCCACTTCAGGACAGGGGAGGACGAGCAGTACTTC; CDR3aa: CASSHFRTGEDEQYF
v_gene: TRBV20-1; d_gene: TRBD1; j_gene: TRBJ1-3; abundance: NA; CDR3nt: TGCAGTGCTAGATCAGGACAGGGGAGAAACACCATATATTTT; CDR3aa: CSARSGQGRNTIYF
v_gene: TRBV6-6; d_gene: NA; j_gene: TRBJ1-5; abundance: many; CDR3nt: TGTGCCAGCAGTTACGAACCGGGACCCGATCGCAATCAGCCCCAGCATTTT; CDR3aa: CASSYEPGPDRNQPQHF
v_gene: TRBV7-2; d_gene: TRBD2; j_gene: TRBJ2-3; abundance: many; CDR3nt: TGTGCCAGCAGCTCCGCGACTAGCGGGGCAGGGACAGATACGCAGTATTTT; CDR3aa: CASSSATSGAGTDTQYF
v_gene: TRBV7-6; d_gene: NA; j_gene: TRBJ1-5; abundance: many; CDR3nt: TGTGCCAGCAGCTTAGGGGAGGGGCAGCCCCAGCATTTT; CDR3aa: CASSLGEGQPQHF
v_gene: TRBV5-5; d_gene: NA; j_gene: TRBJ1-2; abundance: many; CDR3nt: TGTGCCAGCAGCTTGTATTGGAGCAGCAACTATGGCTACACCTTC; CDR3aa: CASSLYWSSNYGYTF
v_gene: TRBV30; d_gene: NA; j_gene: TRBJ1-4; abundance: NA; CDR3nt: TGTGCCTGGAGTGGAGGGGCCCGGGAAAAACTGTTTTTT; CDR3aa: CAWSGGAREKLFF
v_gene: TRBV25-1; d_gene: NA; j_gene: TRBJ2-3; abundance: many; CDR3nt: TGTGCCAGCAGGAGAGGGGGGGAAACAGATACGCAGTATTTT; CDR3aa: CASRRGGETDTQYF
v_gene: TRBV6-6; d_gene: NA; j_gene: TRBJ2-3; abundance: NA; CDR3nt: TGTGCCACCAGGGGATCGGCAACAGGGGATACGCAGTATTTT; CDR3aa: CATRGSATGDTQYF
v_gene: TRBV7-3; d_gene: NA; j_gene: TRBJ2-7; abundance: NA; CDR3nt: TGTGCCAGCAGCTTCCTGGGGAGTGACGAGCAGTACTTC; CDR3aa: CASSFLGSDEQYF
v_gene: TRBV4-3; d_gene: TRBD1; j_gene: TRBJ2-1; abundance: many; CDR3nt: TGCGCCAGCAGCCAAGAGGTAGGGGGCGCAATCCTGGGGGAGCAGTTCTTC; CDR3aa: CASSQEVGGAILGEQFF
v_gene: TRBV6-2/TRBV6-3; d_gene: TRBD1; j_gene: TRBJ2-5; abundance: many; CDR3nt: TGTGCCAGCAGTGCTGGACAGGGGCCGCAAGAGACCCAGTACTTC; CDR3aa: CASSAGQGPQETQYF
v_gene: TRBV12-3/TRBV12-4; d_gene: TRBD2; j_gene: TRBJ2-3; abundance: many; CDR3nt: TGTGCCAGCAGTTTAGGACTAGCGGGGGCCACGGATACGCAGTATTTT; CDR3aa: CASSLGLAGATDTQYF
v_gene: TRBV13; d_gene: NA; j_gene: TRBJ2-3; abundance: NA; CDR3nt: TGTGCCAGCAGCCCTCGTGACACGTTGGCTGATACGCAGTATTTT; CDR3aa: CASSPRDTLADTQYF
v_gene: TRBV12-3/TRBV12-4; d_gene: NA; j_gene: TRBJ2-6; abundance: few; CDR3nt: TGTGCCAGCAGTTTTTCCGCAAGCTCTGGGGCCAACGTCCGGACTTTC; CDR3aa: CASSFSASSGANVRTF
v_gene: TRBV7-2; d_gene: TRBD2; j_gene: TRBJ2-1; abundance: NA; CDR3nt: TGTGCCAGCAGCTTAGCGCTGGGCGGGGGGACCTACAATGAGCAGTTCTTC; CDR3aa: CASSLALGGGTYNEQFF
v_gene: TRBV9; d_gene: TRBD1; j_gene: TRBJ1-2; abundance: many; CDR3nt: TGTGCCAGCAGCGTACCAGGGGGTGAGAATGGCTACACCTTC; CDR3aa: CASSVPGGENGYTF
v_gene: TRBV7-2; d_gene: NA; j_gene: TRBJ2-5; abundance: many; CDR3nt: TGTGCCAGCAGCTACCTCGGGACGGAGTCACCAGAGACCCAGTACTTC; CDR3aa: CASSYLGTESPETQYF
v_gene: TRBV15; d_gene: TRBD1; j_gene: TRBJ2-5; abundance: many; CDR3nt: TGTGCCACCAGCAGCCGGACAGGGGGTAAAGAGACCCAGTACTTC; CDR3aa: CATSSRTGGKETQYF
v_gene: TRBV28; d_gene: TRBD2; j_gene: TRBJ2-7; abundance: NA; CDR3nt: TGTGCCAGCAACGACGGACTAGCCGGCGAGCAGTACTTC; CDR3aa: CASNDGLAGEQYF
v_gene: TRBV12-3/TRBV12-4; d_gene: NA; j_gene: TRBJ1-4; abundance: many; CDR3nt: TGTGCCAGCAGGGTTTACCCTAATGAAAAACTGTTTTTT; CDR3aa: CASRVYPNEKLFF
v_gene: TRBV7-6; d_gene: NA; j_gene: TRBJ2-5; abundance: many; CDR3nt: TGTGCCAGCAGCTTATCGAGGGGGGGCGTTGGAGAGACCCAGTACTTC; CDR3aa: CASSLSRGGVGETQYF
v_gene: TRBV3-1; d_gene: TRBD1; j_gene: TRBJ1-2; abundance: few; CDR3nt: TGTGCCAGCAGCGGGACAGGGGGCGATGGCTACACCTTC; CDR3aa: CASSGTGGDGYTF
v_gene: TRBV7-2; d_gene: NA; j_gene: TRBJ2-5; abundance: few; CDR3nt: TGTGCCAGCAGCACCCGACGCCTAGTCCAAGAGACCCAGTACTTC; CDR3aa: CASSTRRLVQETQYF
v_gene: TRBV7-6; d_gene: NA; j_gene: TRBJ1-1; abundance: few; CDR3nt: TGTGCCAGCAGCTCCAACCCCCAGGGTATGAACACTGAAGCTTTCTTT; CDR3aa: CASSSNPQGMNTEAFF
v_gene: TRBV7-2; d_gene: NA; j_gene: TRBJ1-6; abundance: few; CDR3nt: TGTGCCAGCGGATACACAGGGATTTCCTATTCACCCCTCCACTTT; CDR3aa: CASGYTGISYSPLHF
v_gene: TRBV7-6; d_gene: NA; j_gene: TRBJ2-7; abundance: once; CDR3nt: TGTGCCAGCAGCTCGACAGGGAGGCCCTACGAGCAGTACTTC; CDR3aa: CASSSTGRPYEQYF
v_gene: TRBV3-1; d_gene: TRBD2; j_gene: TRBJ2-7; abundance: NA; CDR3nt: TGTGCCAGCAGCCAAGGATCAGCGGGAAGCTCCTACGAGCAGTACTTC; CDR3aa: CASSQGSAGSSYEQYF
v_gene: TRBV7-2; d_gene: NA; j_gene: TRBJ2-1; abundance: NA; CDR3nt: TGTGCCAGCAGCCCCGGGACCTCACCACGGCGTGAGCAGTTCTTC; CDR3aa: CASSPGTSPRREQFF
v_gene: TRBV3-1; d_gene: TRBD2; j_gene: TRBJ2-1; abundance: many; CDR3nt: TGTGCCAGCAGCTCTGCTAAGCGGGGGGGCGGAAATGAGCAGTTCTTC; CDR3aa: CASSSAKRGGGNEQFF
v_gene: TRBV5-5; d_gene: TRBD2; j_gene: TRBJ2-1; abundance: many; CDR3nt: TGTGCCAGCAGCTATCTAGCGGGGGCTCTCTACAATGAGCAGTTCTTC; CDR3aa: CASSYLAGALYNEQFF
v_gene: TRBV6-2/TRBV6-3; d_gene: TRBD2; j_gene: TRBJ2-3; abundance: many; CDR3nt: TGTGCCAGCAGAGAAAGCGGGGGAGTAGATACGCAGTATTTT; CDR3aa: CASRESGGVDTQYF
v_gene: TRBV6-5; d_gene: NA; j_gene: TRBJ1-3; abundance: NA; CDR3nt: TGTGCCAGCATGGGCAGCAAAGGAAACACCATATATTTT; CDR3aa: CASMGSKGNTIYF
v_gene: TRBV4-3; d_gene: TRBD1; j_gene: TRBJ1-5; abundance: NA; CDR3nt: TGCGCCAGCAGCCCGAAACGACAGGGGGCGTACAATCAGCCCCAGCATTTT; CDR3aa: CASSPKRQGAYNQPQHF
v_gene: TRBV20-1; d_gene: TRBD1; j_gene: TRBJ2-7; abundance: few; CDR3nt: TGCAGTGCTAGGGGCCCTCTCGGGACAGCTGCTTACGAGCAGTACTTC; CDR3aa: CSARGPLGTAAYEQYF
v_gene: TRBV7-2; d_gene: NA; j_gene: TRBJ1-4; abundance: NA; CDR3nt: TGTGCCAGCAGCATAGGGGCGGGAGGGGAAAAACGGTTTTTT; CDR3aa: CASSIGAGGEKRFF
v_gene: TRBV6-1; d_gene: NA; j_gene: TRBJ1-1; abundance: NA; CDR3nt: TGTGCCAGCAGAAGGACAGTAGGGGTGGACACTGAAGCTTTCTTT; CDR3aa: CASRRTVGVDTEAFF
v_gene: TRBV27; d_gene: NA; j_gene: TRBJ1-4; abundance: NA; CDR3nt: TGTGCCAGCAGTCCGTACGGTACTAGCTCAAATGTGAAACTGTTTTTT; CDR3aa: CASSPYGTSSNVKLFF
v_gene: TRBV7-2; d_gene: NA; j_gene: TRBJ2-5; abundance: NA; CDR3nt: TGTGCCGGCAGTCAAGGTCGGGGGCAAGGAACCCAGTACTTC; CDR3aa: CAGSQGRGQGTQYF
v_gene: TRBV20-1; d_gene: NA; j_gene: TRBJ2-3; abundance: few; CDR3nt: TGCAGTGCTGGGGGGGCCGTTCGCACAGATACGCAGTATTTT; CDR3aa: CSAGGAVRTDTQYF
v_gene: TRBV7-8; d_gene: NA; j_gene: TRBJ2-7; abundance: NA; CDR3nt: TGTGCCAGCAGCTTAGCGGAAAGACAGTACTCCCACGAGCAGTACTTC; CDR3aa: CASSLAERQYSHEQYF
v_gene: TRBV29-1; d_gene: TRBD2; j_gene: TRBJ2-2; abundance: NA; CDR3nt: TGCAGCGTTTGGCGGGGGGACACCGGGGAGCTGTTTTTT; CDR3aa: CSVWRGDTGELFF
v_gene: TRBV7-8; d_gene: NA; j_gene: TRBJ1-5; abundance: few; CDR3nt: TGTGCCAGCAGCTTAGCCACATCTGGGGGGGGGAGCAATCAGCCCCAGCATTTT; CDR3aa: CASSLATSGGGSNQPQHF
v_gene: TRBV12-3/TRBV12-4; d_gene: NA; j_gene: TRBJ1-1; abundance: few; CDR3nt: TGTGCCAGCAGCCCCGCGCTTAGCCAAGCTTTCTTT; CDR3aa: CASSPALSQAFF